Following are 10 T cell receptor beta chains from one sample sequenced in a study of T cell changes during pregnancy in multiple sclerosis. Here immunoSEQ multiplex PCR was the method, and the copy in TCRdb shows in-frame clones only, minus some. The table shows more than 65,000 clones, with more than 85% occurring only once. Source: peripheral blood, taken in the first trimester of pregnancy. The receptors were sampled from a female donor with multiple sclerosis, enrolled in a pregnancy study.

This clone was recorded a few times. V gene TRBV5-1 combines with J gene TRBJ1-1; 7 nucleotides align to TRBD1. Trimming took 5 bases from V and 2 from J; bases not matched to a gene: 12. The CDR3 consists of 16 residues. Germline V gene lookup returns CDR1 SGHRS and CDR2 YFSETQ. The CDR3 loop reads CASSKGVAGGNTEAFF. CDR3 sequence (DNA): TGCGCCAGCAGTAAAGGGGTGGCAGGGGGAAACACTGAAGCTTTCTTT.

This clone was seen a handful of times. J is TRBJ2-7 and V is TRBV7-9, with 7 positions matching TRBD2. The trim removed 0 bases at V and 2 bases at J, leaving 4 bases unmatched. Germline CDR1 SEHNR, CDR2 FQNEAQ (reference sequence). CDR3 size: 15 residues. The CDR3 loop is CASSLAPGGTYEQYF. The DNA of the CDR3 is TGTGCCAGCAGCTTAGCCCCCGGGGGGACCTACGAGCAGTACTTC. Full variable domain (outside the CDR3, taken from reference TRBV7-9 and TRBJ2-7): DTGVSQNPRHKITKRGQNVTFRCDPISEHNRLYWYRQTLGQGPEFLTYFQNEAQLEKSRLLSDRFSAERPKGSFSTLEIQRTEQGDSAMYLCASSLAPGGTYEQYFGPGTRLTVT.

This chain uses TRBV30 with TRBJ1-2; 8 bases match TRBD1. Germline CDR1 reads GTSNPN; CDR2 reads SVGIG (reference sequence). The length of the CDR3 is 16 residues. Trimming cost V 0 bases and J 3 bases; bases outside gene matches: 9. The CDR3 DNA reads TGTGCCTGGAGTGTACGCAGGGGGCTTAGAGACTATGGCTACACCTTC. Translated, it gives CAWSVRRGLRDYGYTF.

The chain combines TRBV4-1 with TRBJ2-1; D call uncertain. CDR1 and CDR2 (germline): MGHRA, YSYEKL. Trimming left V 0 bases short and J 5 bases short, with 11 bases between. The CDR3 spans 15 residues. CDR3 residues: CASSQEEIPDNEQFF. CDR3 DNA: TGCGCCAGCAGCCAAGAGGAGATTCCGGACAATGAGCAGTTCTTC.

V and J are TRBV6-5 and TRBJ1-2; D gene uncertain. The CDR3 consists of 14 residues. The germline V gene has CDR1 MNHEY and CDR2 SVGAGI. V was clipped by 7 bases and J by 2 bases, with 14 bases between them. This CDR3 reads CASKREGWNYGYTF. The CDR3 nucleotides read TGTGCCAGCAAAAGGGAGGGATGGAACTATGGCTACACCTTC.

J is TRBJ2-1 and V is TRBV5-4; perhaps TRBD2 as D (6 bases). V lost 0 bases and J lost 4, with 11 bases in between. Germline values: CDR1 SGHNT, CDR2 YYREEE (reference sequence). The CDR3 contains 15 residues. The CDR3 region has the DNA TGTGCCAGCAGCTTGGGGGGGACTCTTTACAATGAGCAGTTCTTC. This sequence encodes CASSLGGTLYNEQFF.

V and J are TRBV7-9 and TRBJ1-2, with D possibly TRBD1 on 5 matching bases. This CDR3 is 13 amino acids long. The V gene lost 1 base and the J gene lost 4 bases, with 7 bases spanning the gap. Germline assignment: CDR1 SEHNR and CDR2 FQNEAQ (reference sequence). DNA for the CDR3: TGTGCCAGCAGCTTAGTACAGGTCTATGGCTACACCTTC. Its translation: CASSLVQVYGYTF.

The rearrangement uses TRBV7-9 and TRBJ2-2; unclear D gene. The CDR3 sequence is 13 residues long. Germline-derived CDR1 and CDR2 are SEHNR and FQNEAQ (reference sequence). V was clipped by 5 bases and J by 0 bases, with 4 bases between them. The CDR3 DNA is TGTGCCAGCAGCCAAACGAACACCGGGGAGCTGTTTTTT. The encoded protein is CASSQTNTGELFF.

This chain links TRBV21-1 with TRBJ2-7; TRBD2 was called by the table and not checked on the DNA. TRBV21-1 counts as a pseudogene. The CDR3 spans 16 residues. The chain's CDR3 is CASSKARGQLTYEQYF. The CDR3 coding sequence is TGTGCCAGCAGCAAAGCGCGAGGGCAGCTTACCTACGAGCAGTACTTC.

V is TRBV29-1 and J is TRBJ1-2; 7 nucleotides align to TRBD1. Per the germline V gene, CDR1 is SQVTM and CDR2 is ANQGSEA. The junction had 7 bases not matched to a gene; V was cut back by 3 bases and J by 6 bases. The CDR3 spans 13 residues. This CDR3 is CSVEHWDRHGYTF. CDR3 DNA: TGCAGCGTTGAGCATTGGGACAGACATGGCTACACCTTC.